The 30 T cell receptor beta chains below all came from one sample that was sequenced in a study of memory CD8 T cells in hepatitis C reinfection. As to time point: peak reinfection, 3 to 8 weeks after reinfection detection. The sorted cells went straight to TCR sequencing with no prior in vitro expansion. Assay: immunoSEQ multiplex PCR; the TCRdb copy retains only in-frame clones and omits some. The sample includes 44,000 or so clones, roughly 90% of them seen just once. The sample consisted of naive CD8+ T cells sorted from blood. These receptors originate from a man between 18 and 29 years old with hepatitis C virus infection.

This clone was detected only once. This chain joins TRBV9 and TRBJ2-1, with a tentative D call TRBD1 (6 bases). CDR3 length: 15 amino acids. The V end lost 3 bases, the J end lost 4 bases, and 14 bases lay between the germline ends. Looked up from germline, CDR1 is SGDLS and CDR2 is YYNGEE. This chain's CDR3 is CASSAQGISYNEQFF. CDR3 DNA: TGTGCCAGCAGCGCCCAGGGGATAAGTTACAATGAGCAGTTCTTC. Combining the CDR3 with reference TRBV9 and TRBJ2-1 gives the whole variable domain DSGVTQTPKHLITATGQRVTLRCSPRSGDLSVYWYQQSLDQGLQFLIQYYNGEERAKGNILERFSAQQFPDLHSELNLSSLELGDSALYFCASSAQGISYNEQFFGPGTRLTVL.

A note on this clone: The junction departs from the called germline gene at one end, perhaps through a read error. The genes are TRBV6-5 and TRBJ2-7, with a weak D call TRBD2 (5 bases). The CDR3 is made up of 15 amino acids. Per the germline V gene, CDR1 is MNHEY and CDR2 is SVGAGI. The CDR3 DNA follows: TGTGCCAGCAGTTACTCGACTATCGATTCCTACGAGCGGTACTTC. Translated, it gives CASSYSTIDSYERYF.

This clone turned up a few times. The gene calls are TRBV5-6 and TRBJ2-1; 7 nucleotides align to TRBD1. Germline V gives CDR1 SGHDT, CDR2 YYEEEE. There are 16 residues in the CDR3. V shed 4 bases and J 9 bases; nucleotides not matched to a gene: 16. This CDR3 is CASSQIGTGVLGEQFF. For the CDR3, the DNA is TGTGCCAGCAGCCAAATAGGTACAGGGGTGTTAGGTGAGCAGTTCTTC.

The genes are TRBV10-2 and TRBJ2-1; possible D gene TRBD2, 7 bases. CDR1 and CDR2 (germline): WSHSY, SAAADI. Trimming removed 3 bases at V and 8 bases at J, with 20 bases between. The CDR3 length is 16 residues. The DNA for the CDR3 is TGCGCCAGCAGTGAACGCAAGGGGGGGCTACTCGATGAGCAGTTCTTC. Amino acid sequence: CASSERKGGLLDEQFF.

The gene calls are TRBV6-5 and TRBJ2-1, with D possibly being TRBD2 (7 bases). Germline V gene sequence: CDR1 MNHEY, CDR2 SVGAGI. The CDR3 spans 14 residues. The V gene lost 2 bases and the J gene lost 10 bases, with 15 bases spanning the gap. This chain's CDR3 is CASSYGGGIREQFF. CDR3 sequence (DNA): TGTGCCAGCAGTTACGGCGGGGGCATCCGGGAGCAGTTCTTC.

The chain uses TRBV18 and TRBJ2-7, with 10 bases matching TRBD2. J was trimmed by 3 bases and V by 8 bases; bases with no gene match: 7. CDR1 is KGHSH, CDR2 LQKENI, per germline. CDR3 length: 14 residues. As DNA, the CDR3 is TGTGCCAGCCCCCCGGGACTAGCGATCTACGAGCAGTACGTC. It codes for CASPPGLAIYEQYV.

This clone has a single count. The rearrangement links TRBV28 to TRBJ2-7, with 7 nucleotides matching TRBD1. With V trimmed by 8 bases and J by 6 bases, 22 bases remained unmatched. The CDR3 covers 17 residues. The germline V gene has CDR1 MDHEN and CDR2 SYDVKM. CDR3: CASVPVAYGTVLGEQYF. CDR3 coding DNA: TGTGCCAGCGTACCGGTAGCCTACGGGACAGTGCTTGGCGAGCAGTACTTC.

This sequence joins TRBV27 and TRBJ2-7; the D gene is possibly TRBD2 (7 bases). Germline V CDR1 and CDR2: MNHEY, SMNVEV (reference sequence). The CDR3 length is 16 residues. V was cut by 5 bases and J by 1 base, with 18 bases left in between. The CDR3 DNA is TGTGCCAGCAGTGGGAGGGAGGACAGTAATTCCTACGAGCAGTACTTC. Protein sequence: CASSGREDSNSYEQYF.

This clone was seen once. This rearrangement joins TRBV9 to TRBJ2-5; a possible D gene is TRBD2 (5 bases). The J call could be wrong; TRBJ2-7 is a better fit for the DNA end. CDR1 SGDLS and CDR2 YYNGEE come from the germline V gene. This CDR3 comprises 15 residues. CDR3 sequence: CASSVSSGYSYEQYF. In DNA form, the CDR3 reads TGTGCCAGCAGCGTCTCAAGCGGTTACTCCTACGAGCAGTACTTC.

The chain joins TRBV5-1 to TRBJ2-1, with TRBD2 matching 9 bases. Germline loops: CDR1 SGHRS, CDR2 YFSETQ. This CDR3 has 16 residues. Trimming at V came to 2 bases and at J to 7 bases, leaving 10 bases not matched to a gene. CDR3 bases: TGCGCCAGCAGCTTATTGGGGGGACTAGCAAGAAATGAGCAGTTCTTC. Amino acid sequence: CASSLLGGLARNEQFF.

This chain links TRBV11-2 with TRBJ2-1, with 8 bases fitting TRBD2. The germline CDR1 and CDR2 sequences are SGHAT and FQNNGV. The CDR3 covers 17 residues. V was pared by 1 base and J by 0 bases, with 5 bases of the junction left unmatched. CDR3 protein: CASSLGGSGASYNEQFF. The DNA for the CDR3 is TGTGCCAGCAGCTTAGGTGGTAGCGGGGCCTCCTACAATGAGCAGTTCTTC.

The rearrangement links TRBV6-5 to TRBJ2-3; 10 nucleotides align to TRBD2. This CDR3 has 15 residues. CDR1 and CDR2 (germline): MNHEY, SVGAGI. Trimming took 1 base from V and 6 from J; bases not matched to a gene: 4. The CDR3 DNA follows: TGTGCCAGCAGTTACTTAGCGGGAGGTGGGGATACGCAGTATTTT. Amino acids: CASSYLAGGGDTQYF.

The chain joins TRBV27 to TRBJ2-7, with D perhaps matching TRBD1 (5 bases). The germline CDR1 and CDR2 sequences are MNHEY and SMNVEV (reference sequence). CDR3 length equals 15 residues. The V and J ends lost 6 bases and 0 bases respectively, with 15 bases between them. CDR3 nucleotide sequence: TGTGCCAGCAGCCCCACAGGATCCCCCTCCTACGAGCAGTACTTC. Encoded protein: CASSPTGSPSYEQYF.

The genes are TRBV28 and TRBJ1-1, with D maybe TRBD1 (6 bases). The CDR3 has 12 amino acids. CDR1 is MDHEN and CDR2 is SYDVKM in the germline V gene. With 3 bases removed from V and 5 bases from J, the gap between germline ends came to 7 bases. CDR3 DNA: TGTGCCAGCAGTTTTAGGGGGACTGAAGCTTTCTTT. This translates into CASSFRGTEAFF.

A word on this clone: The CDR3 carries no conserved terminal phenylalanine or tryptophan, so it likely arises from a read error. The V and J genes are TRBV6-5 and TRBJ1-6; weak D call: TRBD1 (6 bases). With 6 bases removed from V and 14 bases from J, the gap between germline ends came to 23 bases. This CDR3 is built from 15 residues. Germline V CDR1 and CDR2: MNHEY, SVGAGI. The CDR3 is CASRAMDSLSWALHL. The DNA of the CDR3 is TGTGCCAGCAGGGCTATGGACAGCCTAAGTTGGGCCCTCCACCTT.

The J gene is TRBJ2-7, the V gene TRBV6-5, with 8 bases identical to TRBD2. V shed 2 bases and J 3 bases; nucleotides not matched to a gene: 9. Per germline, CDR1 MNHEY and CDR2 SVGAGI. The CDR3 extends over 16 amino acids. The CDR3, as DNA: TGTGCCAGCAGTTACGGCGGGGGGCCGAACCTCTACGAGCAGTACTTC. The encoded protein is CASSYGGGPNLYEQYF.

The chain carries TRBV6-1 and TRBJ1-5; no firm D call. From germline, CDR1 is MNHNS and CDR2 SASEGT. V dropped 4 bases and J dropped 6 bases, with 16 bases sitting between them. The CDR3 contains 15 residues. For the CDR3, the DNA is TGTGCCAGCAGTGCCCTCGACGGGAGGGTTCAGCCCCAGCATTTT. It encodes CASSALDGRVQPQHF.

The gene calls are TRBV6-4 and TRBJ2-5; D is perhaps TRBD2 (6 bases). V lost 1 base and J 11 bases, leaving 14 bases between the germline ends. Germline loops: CDR1 MRHNA, CDR2 SNTAGT. The CDR3 has 13 residues. The CDR3, as DNA: TGTGCCAGCAGTGACTGGCCGGGGGAGGAGCAGTACTTC. Translating gives CASSDWPGEEQYF.

The V gene is TRBV11-2, the J gene TRBJ2-7, with a possible D match to TRBD2 (6 bases). There are 15 residues in the CDR3. The germline V and J ends were trimmed by 4 bases and 6 bases, with 19 bases remaining between them. In germline, CDR1 is SGHAT, CDR2 FQNNGV. Here the CDR3 reads CASSYGLGGSGEQYV. The CDR3 bases are TGTGCCAGCAGCTACGGGCTCGGGGGTAGTGGCGAGCAGTACGTC.

The V gene is TRBV6-5, the J gene TRBJ1-5; D remains ambiguous. Germline CDR1 is MNHEY and CDR2 is SVGAGI. The V gene lost 5 bases and the J gene lost 2 bases, with 10 bases spanning the gap. The CDR3 length is 14 residues. CDR3 region: CASSQYQGNQPQHF. The CDR3 nucleotides read TGTGCCAGCAGTCAATACCAGGGCAATCAGCCCCAGCATTTT.

The chain couples TRBV9 to TRBJ2-2, with D possibly TRBD2 on 5 matching bases. The CDR3 is 13 residues long. The V end was cut by 3 bases, the J end by 6 bases, with 9 bases between. Germline V gives CDR1 SGDLS, CDR2 YYNGEE. CDR3 residues: CASSGLAPGELFF. The CDR3 DNA follows: TGTGCCAGCAGCGGGCTAGCACCCGGGGAGCTGTTTTTT.

The gene calls are TRBV28 and TRBJ2-6, with 7 bases matching TRBD1. The ends lost 4 bases at V and 2 bases at J; junction bases unmatched: 8. This CDR3 is 17 amino acids long. Germline CDR1 is MDHEN and CDR2 is SYDVKM. The CDR3: CASSSHRQGTGANVLTF. The CDR3 region has the DNA TGTGCCAGCAGTTCCCATCGACAGGGTACTGGGGCCAACGTCCTGACTTTC.

The V and J genes are TRBV6-1 and TRBJ2-5; 10 nucleotides line up with TRBD1. The CDR3 spans 14 residues. V trimming: 6 bases; J trimming: 5 bases; junction bases outside the gene matches: 6. The germline CDR1 and CDR2 sequences are MNHNS and SASEGT. The CDR3 spells CASRKDRGMETQYF. The CDR3 coding sequence is TGTGCCAGCAGGAAGGACAGGGGGATGGAGACCCAGTACTTC.

The rearrangement joins TRBV14 to TRBJ2-5, with 10 bases matching TRBD2. V was pared by 4 bases and J by 1 base, with 3 bases of the junction left unmatched. This CDR3 spans 15 amino acids. Germline CDR1 SGHDN, CDR2 FVKESK. CDR3 bases: TGTGCCAGCAGCCGGACTAGCGGAACCCAAGAGACCCAGTACTTC. The encoded protein is CASSRTSGTQETQYF. The full variable domain, its missing parts supplied by reference TRBV14 and TRBJ2-5, is EAGVTQFPSHSVIEKGQTVTLRCDPISGHDNLYWYRRVMGKEIKFLLHFVKESKQDESGMPNNRFLAERTGGTYSTLKVQPAELEDSGVYFCASSRTSGTQETQYFGPGTRLLVL.

The chain joins TRBV7-9 to TRBJ1-2; D is possibly TRBD1 (6 bases). CDR1 and CDR2 from the germline V gene are SEHNR and FQNEAQ (reference sequence). The CDR3 extends over 16 amino acids. V was cut by 5 bases and J by 6 bases, with 22 bases left in between. CDR3 sequence: CASSEVGRGDGNGYTF. Written as DNA, the CDR3 is TGTGCCAGCAGCGAAGTGGGCAGGGGCGACGGTAATGGCTACACCTTC.

The gene calls are TRBV4-1 and TRBJ2-1, with D possibly matching TRBD1 (5 bases). Trimming left V 1 base short and J 4 bases short, with 17 bases between. The CDR3 is 17 residues long. Looked up from germline, CDR1 is MGHRA and CDR2 is YSYEKL. CDR3 nucleotides: TGCGCCAGCAGCCAAGTCTTTTTGGGGCTTAAGTACAATGAGCAGTTCTTC. Its translation is CASSQVFLGLKYNEQFF.

This chain links TRBV9 with TRBJ2-1, with 9 positions matching TRBD2. The CDR3 is 15 residues long. Germline V gene sequence: CDR1 SGDLS, CDR2 YYNGEE. J lost 2 bases, V lost 4 bases, and 4 bases had no gene match. CDR3 sequence (DNA): TGTGCCAGCAGCCCCCCTAGCGGGACCTACAATGAGCAGTTCTTC. Translation gives CASSPPSGTYNEQFF.

This clone appeared a few times. V and J are TRBV10-3 and TRBJ1-1; 8 bases line up with TRBD1. The V gene end was trimmed by 2 bases and the J gene end by 1 base; junction bases not matched to a gene: 3. CDR3 length equals 15 residues. CDR1 is ENHRY and CDR2 is SYGVKD in the germline V gene. DNA of the CDR3: TGTGCCATCAGTGAGCGGACAGGGAAGAACACTGAAGCTTTCTTT. It encodes CAISERTGKNTEAFF.

The chain uses TRBV5-1 and TRBJ2-5, with 8 bases that match TRBD2. The trim removed 0 bases at V and 3 bases at J, leaving 1 base unmatched. This CDR3 is built from 14 residues. Germline V gene lookup returns CDR1 SGHRS and CDR2 YFSETQ. CDR3 in DNA: TGCGCCAGCAGCTTGGCGGGGGGGGAAGAGACCCAGTACTTC. This gives the protein CASSLAGGEETQYF.

The chain recombines TRBV4-2 with TRBJ2-2; D is ambiguous. Looked up from germline, CDR1 is LGHNA and CDR2 is YNFKEQ. The CDR3 has 11 amino acids. V gave up 8 bases and J gave up 1 base, with 2 bases separating them. The CDR3 DNA follows: TGTGCCAGCCGGAACACCGGGGAGCTGTTTTTT. It is translated as CASRNTGELFF.